Presented here are 9 T cell receptor beta chains from one specimen sequenced in a study of blood T cell repertoires in COVID-19. Libraries were prepared by immunoSEQ multiplex PCR; TCRdb keeps only in-frame clonotypes and omits some of them. Altogether some 250,000 clones are present, approximately 87% being singletons, with the ten largest covering about 5.9%. What was sequenced was peripheral blood. These receptors were obtained from a man between 60 and 75 years old with acute or convalescent COVID-19.

In DNA form, the CDR3 reads TGTGCCAGCTCCTTAACCGGGACAATGGTGACCGGGGAGCTGTTTTTT. It codes for CASSLTGTMVTGELFF. V and J are TRBV18 and TRBJ2-2; the D gene is possibly TRBD1 (6 bases). Looked up from germline, CDR1 is KGHSH and CDR2 is LQKENI. CDR3 length: 16 residues. Deletions cut 6 bases from V and 5 bases from J, with 19 bases between.

V and J are TRBV29-1 and TRBJ2-7; a weak D match, TRBD2 (8 bases). Trimming cost V 4 bases and J 6 bases, with 16 bases left between them. Germline CDR1 and CDR2: SQVTM and ANQGSEA. The CDR3 loop spans 13 amino acids. The CDR3 DNA reads TGCAGCGTTGCGGGAGGGGGCGCGGGCGAGCAGTACTTC. Protein sequence: CSVAGGGAGEQYF.

The chain uses TRBV21-1 and TRBJ1-1. TRBV21-1 is recorded as a pseudogene. The CDR3 contains 21 residues. DNA for the CDR3: TGTGCCCGCACCAAACGGGGGGGCCTCGGGGGCGGCTATGTGATGAACACTGAAGCTTTCTTT. It specifies CARTKRGGLGGGYVMNTEAFF.

V and J are TRBV4-2 and TRBJ1-2, with a possible D match to TRBD1 (6 bases). This CDR3 comprises 14 residues. V lost 0 bases and J 7 bases, leaving 12 bases between the germline ends. The germline gives CDR1 LGHNA, CDR2 YNFKEQ. As DNA, the CDR3 is TGTGCCAGCAGCCAAGAAATGGGGGCACTTGGCTACACCTTC. The encoded protein is CASSQEMGALGYTF.

The chain has TRBV28 and TRBJ2-7; 8 bases line up with TRBD2. The CDR3 extends over 16 amino acids. Losses at the gene ends were 3 bases for V and 2 bases for J; bases not matched to a gene: 9. Germline lookup yields CDR1 MDHEN and CDR2 SYDVKM. The CDR3 DNA sequence: TGTGCCAGCAGTTTCCCCCGGGAGGGCGATCCCTACGAGCAGTACTTC. It codes for CASSFPREGDPYEQYF.

The chain links TRBV11-2 to TRBJ1-4, with D possibly being TRBD1 (6 bases). V dropped 3 bases and J dropped 2 bases, with 7 bases sitting between them. Per the germline V gene, CDR1 is SGHAT and CDR2 is FQNNGV. This CDR3 has 14 residues. Here the CDR3 DNA reads TGTGCCAGCAGCTTGGGGGCCACTAATGAAAAACTGTTTTTT. Protein: CASSLGATNEKLFF.

The rearrangement uses TRBV6-5 and TRBJ2-7; 10 bases agree with TRBD1. Losses at the gene ends were 9 bases for V and 5 bases for J; bases not matched to a gene: 13. There are 15 residues in the CDR3. Germline values: CDR1 MNHEY, CDR2 SVGAGI. In DNA, the CDR3 is TGTGCCAGTAGAAAGAACCGGGACAGGGGCCACGAGCAGTACTTC. Translated: CASRKNRDRGHEQYF.

This clone was found once. The chain is built from TRBV3-1 (or the pseudogene TRBV3-2) and TRBJ1-3; no reliable D call. The germline V and J ends were trimmed by 6 bases and 0 bases, with 12 bases remaining between them. The CDR3 sequence is 15 residues long. Germline CDR1 reads LGHDT; CDR2 reads YNNKEL (reference sequence). In nucleotides, the CDR3 is TGTGCCAGCAGGCCAAGAGGAGTCTCTGGAAACACCATATATTTT. It codes for CASRPRGVSGNTIYF.

The CDR3 sequence: CASSHPFEAQHF. The CDR3 DNA reads as TGTGCCAGCAGTCACCCCTTTGAGGCCCAGCATTTT. The chain carries TRBV2 and TRBJ1-5; D gene unclear. Germline V gives CDR1 SNHLY, CDR2 FYNNEI. The CDR3 sequence is 12 residues long. The germline V and J ends were trimmed by 5 bases and 11 bases, with 13 bases remaining between them.